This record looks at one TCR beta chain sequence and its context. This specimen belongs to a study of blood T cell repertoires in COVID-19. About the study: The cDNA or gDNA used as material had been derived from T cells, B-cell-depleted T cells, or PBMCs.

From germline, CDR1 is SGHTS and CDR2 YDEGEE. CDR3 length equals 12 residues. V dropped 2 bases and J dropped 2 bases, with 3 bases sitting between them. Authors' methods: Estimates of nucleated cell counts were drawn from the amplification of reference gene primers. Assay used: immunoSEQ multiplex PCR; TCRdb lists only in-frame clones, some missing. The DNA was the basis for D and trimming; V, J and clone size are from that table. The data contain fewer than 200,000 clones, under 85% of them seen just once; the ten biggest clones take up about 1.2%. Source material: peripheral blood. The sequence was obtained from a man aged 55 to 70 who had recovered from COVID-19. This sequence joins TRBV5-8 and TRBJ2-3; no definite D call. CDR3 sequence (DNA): TGTGCCAGCAGCTTTCTCACAGATACGCAGTATTTT. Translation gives CASSFLTDTQYF.